These T cell receptor beta chains were read from a single sample in a study of beta chain features in type 1 diabetes. Sequencing was performed with immunoSEQ multiplex PCR; in TCRdb, only in-frame clones are kept and a portion is missing. Seen here are about 650,000 clones, approximately 13% observed once, and the top ten hold around 0.12%. The material sequenced was naive CD4+ T cells from blood. The receptors were sampled from a man in his thirties or forties with type 1 diabetes. The CDR3 runs from the conserved cysteine through the conserved F or W. The order of the fields is CDR3 DNA, CDR3 protein, V gene, clone size, D gene, J gene. The D gene is left open where the match is weak. Not all rows give a size; the values are once, few, many and, for expanded clones, a class.

TGTGCCAGCAGCCATCTCTCCGATGAGCAGTTCTTC,CASSHLSDEQFF,TRBV7-8,few,NA,TRBJ2-1
TGTGCCTGGAGTATAGCGGGGTCCTACGAGCAGTACTTC,CAWSIAGSYEQYF,TRBV30,few,TRBD2,TRBJ2-7
TGTGCCAGTAGTAACCCCTTCTCAGACTCTAGCGGGGGGTTCAATGAGCAGTTCTTC,CASSNPFSDSSGGFNEQFF,TRBV19,NA,TRBD2,TRBJ2-1
TGCGCCAGCAGCCAAGAGGGTCCCAGGTTCACGAGCTCCTACGAGCAGTACTTC,CASSQEGPRFTSSYEQYF,TRBV4-3,NA,NA,TRBJ2-7
TGTGCCAGTTCTACGGGGGGCTACGAGCAGTACTTC,CASSTGGYEQYF,TRBV19,NA,TRBD2,TRBJ2-7
TGCGCCAGCAGCCAGAGGGAGGGGGATACGCAGTATTTT,CASSQREGDTQYF,TRBV4-3,few,TRBD2,TRBJ2-3
TGCAGCGTTGTACCCCCGCCAACTAGAGCCTACAATGAGCAGTTCTTC,CSVVPPPTRAYNEQFF,TRBV29-1,NA,NA,TRBJ2-1
TGCAGCGTTGACGACACTAACTATGGCTACACCTTC,CSVDDTNYGYTF,TRBV29-1,few,NA,TRBJ1-2
TGTGCCAGCAGCGAGCTAGGACAGGGCGGAAGGGACACTGAAGCTTTCTTT,CASSELGQGGRDTEAFF,TRBV5-6,NA,TRBD1,TRBJ1-1
TGTGCCAGCTTAAGGGGTGTGGTCGCCTACAATGAGCAGTTCTTC,CASLRGVVAYNEQFF,TRBV18,NA,NA,TRBJ2-1
TGTGCAAGTCGCTTAAGGGGCACTTCTATGAACACTGAAGCTTTCTTT,CASRLRGTSMNTEAFF,TRBV12-2,NA,NA,TRBJ1-1
TGTGCCAGCAGCCCAGGGGACAGGCCCTACGAGCAGTACTTC,CASSPGDRPYEQYF,TRBV11-2,few,TRBD1,TRBJ2-7
TGTGCCAGCAGCCTTAGCGGGGGTACAGATACGCAGTATTTT,CASSLSGGTDTQYF,TRBV28,NA,TRBD2,TRBJ2-3
TGTGCCAGCAGCTTGGGCTGGACCTACGAGCAGTACTTC,CASSLGWTYEQYF,TRBV7-2,few,NA,TRBJ2-7
TGTGCCAGCAGCTCGAGCGGGGGCACAGATACGCAGTATTTT,CASSSSGGTDTQYF,TRBV28,few,TRBD2,TRBJ2-3
TGCGCCAGCAGCTTCTTTTTCGGGACAGCCATGAACACTGAAGCTTTCTTT,CASSFFFGTAMNTEAFF,TRBV5-1,NA,TRBD1,TRBJ1-1
TGCAGCATTTCAACCGGGACAGACCTTAACTCACCCCTCCACTTT,CSISTGTDLNSPLHF,TRBV29-1,few,TRBD1,TRBJ1-6
TGTGCCAGCAGTTTATCGGGGGGGCGTCCATGGGAGACCCAGTACTTC,CASSLSGGRPWETQYF,TRBV27,few,NA,TRBJ2-5
TGTGCCAGCCCAGACAGGGAAGGGACTGAAGCTTTCTTT,CASPDREGTEAFF,TRBV19,few,TRBD1,TRBJ1-1
TGTGCCAGCAGCGTAGATGTCCATAGTGCCTACGAGCAGTACTTC,CASSVDVHSAYEQYF,TRBV9,few,NA,TRBJ2-7
TGTGCCAGCCTGAACCCGGTTTCCTACGAGCAGTACTTC,CASLNPVSYEQYF,TRBV6-5,NA,NA,TRBJ2-7
TGTGCCAGCAGTTACACAGGGAACACCGGGGAGCTGTTTTTT,CASSYTGNTGELFF,TRBV6-5,NA,NA,TRBJ2-2
TGTGCCAGCTCACCGGAAGGTGGACAGAATTCACCCCTCCACTTT,CASSPEGGQNSPLHF,TRBV18,NA,NA,TRBJ1-6
TGCGCCAGCAGCCCGGGCGGAGAAACTGAAGCTTTCTTT,CASSPGGETEAFF,TRBV5-1,NA,NA,TRBJ1-1
TGTGCCAGTAGTATCCCAGGGCCCCCCTACGAGCAGTACTTC,CASSIPGPPYEQYF,TRBV19,NA,NA,TRBJ2-7
TGCGCCAGCAGCTTGGGCCCCGACAGGGCTGGCAATCAGCCCCAGCATTTT,CASSLGPDRAGNQPQHF,TRBV5-1,NA,TRBD1,TRBJ1-5
TGCAGCGGAGGGACAGCTAACTATGGCTACACCTTC,CSGGTANYGYTF,TRBV29-1,few,TRBD1,TRBJ1-2
TGTGCCAGCAGTGCTGTAGCACAGACGAACACCGGGGAGCTGTTTTTT,CASSAVAQTNTGELFF,TRBV2,NA,NA,TRBJ2-2
TGTGCCAGCAGCCCGGAACCCTCCTACAATGAGCAGTTCTTC,CASSPEPSYNEQFF,TRBV7-2,few,NA,TRBJ2-1
TGTGCCAGCAGCCAAGATTGGCGGGGGGGAACAGATACGCAGTATTTT,CASSQDWRGGTDTQYF,TRBV4-2,NA,TRBD2,TRBJ2-3
TGTGCCAGCAGCTTAAGGGAGGGTGATGAGCAGTTCTTC,CASSLREGDEQFF,TRBV7-9,NA,TRBD2,TRBJ2-1
TGTGCCAGTACCTCCTCTGGGGCCAACGTCCTGACTTTC,CASTSSGANVLTF,TRBV19,few,NA,TRBJ2-6
TGTGCCATCAGCGATACTGGACAGGGGCACTATGGCTACACCTTC,CAISDTGQGHYGYTF,TRBV10-3,NA,TRBD1,TRBJ1-2